This T cell receptor beta chain was obtained from a study of cytomegalovirus exposure and HLA in healthy donors. V was trimmed by 2 bases and J by 6 bases, leaving 17 bases between them. The CDR3 is 16 residues long. The germline gives CDR1 LNHDA, CDR2 SQIVND (reference sequence). The PCR was carried out with 60 Vbeta primers and 13 Jbeta primers. TCRdb's table, derived via immunoSEQ multiplex PCR, lists solely in-frame clones and lacks some. The sample has 170,000 or so clones, 80% seen once; the top ten hold about 0.64%. Whole-study findings and limits: When a later analysis compared HLA-associated TCR beta chains with equally common others, the HLA-associated chains turned out to be more clonally expanded and to have lower generation probabilities. As immune exposure information, only CMV serostatus was available. Most observed TCR sequences were rare, whereas some public TCRs were detected in many donors.

This clone came up a few times. The target antigen is unknown. The sequence came from a boy younger than 18 in good health and CMV-seronegative. J is TRBJ1-5 and V is TRBV19, with D possibly being TRBD1 (5 bases). The sequencing sample was made of PBMCs. CDR3 nucleotides: TGTGCCAGTAGTATAAGGGGAGGTGGGGAGCTTCAGCCCCAGCATTTT. The encoded protein is CASSIRGGGELQPQHF.